One sample yielded the 25 T cell receptor beta chains listed below, sequenced in a study of shared clonotypes between healthy human individuals. Only in-frame clones appear in the TCRdb table, and some are missing; sequencing was by immunoSEQ multiplex PCR. The data show roughly 2.2 million clones, just under 95% seen once. Material: naive CD4+ T cells from PBMCs. Subset: CD45RA+ positively selected. These receptors were collected from a man younger than 35 in good health. Some clones in this sample may be carry-over from other donors' samples.

This clone was recorded once. The rearrangement uses TRBV5-1 and TRBJ1-3; D not resolved. Germline V gene lookup returns CDR1 SGHRS and CDR2 YFSETQ. The CDR3 has 14 amino acids. Deletions cut 9 bases from V and 0 bases from J, with 13 bases between. CDR3 sequence reads: CATSGGSSGNTIYF. The CDR3 nucleotides read TGCGCCACCTCAGGCGGATCCTCTGGAAACACCATATATTTT.

To note about this clone: Distinct nucleotide sequences in the sample also encode this CDR3. The chain joins TRBV5-4 to TRBJ1-5, with D maybe TRBD1 (5 bases). Trimming left V 4 bases short and J 4 bases short, with 9 bases between. Germline-derived CDR1 and CDR2 are SGHNT and YYREEE (reference sequence). CDR3 size: 13 residues. In nucleotides, the CDR3 is TGTGCCAGCAGCCCTGGGGGGAATCAGCCCCAGCATTTT. Its translation is CASSPGGNQPQHF.

The DNA for the CDR3 is TGCGCCTCCCACAGGGGGCAAAACACCGGGGAGCTGTTTTTT. Its protein product is CASHRGQNTGELFF. The gene calls are TRBV5-1 and TRBJ2-2; 9 positions match TRBD1. V trimming: 10 bases; J trimming: 2 bases; junction bases outside the gene matches: 6. The CDR3 covers 14 residues. The germline gives CDR1 SGHRS, CDR2 YFSETQ.

The chain uses TRBV7-9 and TRBJ2-7; 12 nucleotides line up with TRBD2. The ends lost 4 bases at V and 3 bases at J; junction bases unmatched: 10. The CDR3 is made up of 17 amino acids. Germline lookup yields CDR1 SEHNR and CDR2 FQNEAQ (reference sequence). CDR3 sequence: CASSSASSSGRVYEQYF. The CDR3 nucleotides read TGTGCCAGCAGCTCCGCAAGTTCTAGCGGGAGGGTCTACGAGCAGTACTTC.

V gene TRBV12-5 combines with J gene TRBJ2-1; the D is unclear. The CDR3 consists of 14 residues. Trimming took off 3 bases at V and 6 bases at J, with 12 bases between the two ends. Germline CDR1 reads LGHNT; CDR2 reads FRNRAP. In DNA form, the CDR3 reads TGTGCTAGTGGTTTCCAAGCGCTAACCAATGAGCAGTTCTTC. Translation: CASGFQALTNEQFF. The variable domain in full, completed from reference TRBV12-5 and TRBJ2-1, reads DARVTQTPRHKVTEMGQEVTMRCQPILGHNTVFWYRQTMMQGLELLAYFRNRAPLDDSGMPKDRFSAEMPDATLATLKIQPSEPRDSAVYFCASGFQALTNEQFFGPGTRLTVL.

V and J are TRBV19 and TRBJ1-5, with D possibly being TRBD1 (5 bases). This CDR3 spans 15 amino acids. Germline V gene sequence: CDR1 LNHDA, CDR2 SQIVND (reference sequence). The germline V and J ends were trimmed by 4 bases and 7 bases, with 17 bases remaining between them. CDR3 DNA sequence: TGTGCCAGTAGTACTTCCGGCCAGGGCCCCCAGCCCCAGCATTTT. This sequence encodes CASSTSGQGPQPQHF. Full variable domain (outside the CDR3, taken from reference TRBV19 and TRBJ1-5): DGGITQSPKYLFRKEGQNVTLSCEQNLNHDAMYWYRQDPGQGLRLIYYSQIVNDFQKGDIAEGYSVSREKKESFPLTVTSAQKNPTAFYLCASSTSGQGPQPQHFGDGTRLSIL.

The V call is TRBV5-4, the J call TRBJ1-2; D ambiguous. V lost 3 bases to trimming and J lost 5 bases, with 17 bases between them. This CDR3 has 15 residues. CDR1 and CDR2 (germline): SGHNT, YYREEE (reference sequence). This CDR3 is CASSSGRGSFYGYTF. The DNA of the CDR3 is TGTGCCAGCAGCTCCGGCCGGGGATCTTTTTATGGCTACACCTTC.

A few counts support this clone. This sequence joins TRBV7-2 and TRBJ2-2; perhaps TRBD2 as D (5 bases). There are 15 residues in the CDR3. Germline V gene data show CDR1 as SGHTA and CDR2 as FQGNSA. V was trimmed by 5 bases and J by 7 bases, leaving 17 bases between them. CDR3 loop: CASSRSSDSVGELFF. Here the CDR3 DNA reads TGTGCCAGCAGCCGGAGCTCGGACTCCGTCGGGGAGCTGTTTTTT.

J is TRBJ2-1 and V is TRBV7-8; 7 bases align to TRBD1. This CDR3 has 18 residues. J was trimmed by 5 bases and V by 2 bases; bases with no gene match: 15. CDR1 and CDR2 (germline): SGHVS, FQNEAQ. This CDR3 is CASSLISHRDRENNEQFF. For the CDR3, the DNA is TGTGCCAGCAGCTTAATCTCACACCGGGACAGAGAGAACAATGAGCAGTTCTTC.

The rearrangement uses TRBV19 and TRBJ1-5, with 8 positions matching TRBD1. Trimming cost V 4 bases and J 5 bases; bases outside gene matches: 10. The germline V gene encodes CDR1 LNHDA and CDR2 SQIVND (reference sequence). This CDR3 region has 16 residues. CDR3 sequence (DNA): TGTGCCAGTAGTAGCTCTCAGGGACAGGTCTATCAGCCCCAGCATTTT. Protein: CASSSSQGQVYQPQHF.

The rearrangement links TRBV5-4 to TRBJ2-1, with D tentatively TRBD1 (6 bases). Germline CDR1 is SGHNT and CDR2 is YYREEE (reference sequence). V lost 5 bases and J 3 bases, leaving 15 bases between the germline ends. The CDR3 is 15 amino acids. CDR3 sequence (DNA): TGTGCCAGCAGATCACAGGGCCCAATCTACAATGAGCAGTTCTTC. This gives the protein CASRSQGPIYNEQFF.

This CDR3 is CASSESEGLNTGELFF. CDR3 DNA: TGTGCCAGCAGTGAATCAGAGGGGTTGAACACCGGGGAGCTGTTTTTT. This sequence joins TRBV25-1 and TRBJ2-2; either TRBD1 or TRBD2 may supply D (5 bases each). This CDR3 contains 16 residues. In germline, CDR1 is MGHDK, CDR2 SYGVNS. The V end was cut by 1 base, the J end by 1 base, with 10 bases between. Full variable domain (rest looked up from reference TRBV25-1 and TRBJ2-2): EADIYQTPRYLVIGTGKKITLECSQTMGHDKMYWYQQDPGMELHLIHYSYGVNSTEKGDLSSESTVSRIRTEHFPLTLESARPSHTSQYLCASSESEGLNTGELFFGEGSRLTVL.

With regard to this clone: Within the sample, other DNA sequences also encode this same CDR3. The chain has TRBV18 and TRBJ2-2; either TRBD1 or TRBD2 may fit D (7 bases each). Trimming removed 0 bases from V and 2 bases from J, with 13 bases in between. The CDR3 extends over 17 amino acids. The germline V gene encodes CDR1 KGHSH and CDR2 LQKENI. The CDR3 here is CASSPPGGGLNTGELFF. For the CDR3, the DNA is TGTGCCAGCTCACCACCGGGAGGGGGCCTCAACACCGGGGAGCTGTTTTTT.

CDR3 sequence reads: CASTEERRANYGYTF. The CDR3 DNA follows: TGTGCCAGCACGGAGGAACGAAGAGCTAACTATGGCTACACCTTC. This rearrangement joins TRBV2 to TRBJ1-2; no definite D call. Germline V CDR1 and CDR2: SNHLY, FYNNEI. The V end lost 7 bases, the J end lost 0 bases, and 15 bases lay between the germline ends. The CDR3 runs to 15 residues.

This rearrangement joins TRBV15 to TRBJ2-1; TRBD1 might be the D (5 bases). CDR1 and CDR2 (germline): LNHNV, YYDKDF (reference sequence). The length of the CDR3 is 12 residues. The V end lost 0 bases, the J end lost 11 bases, and 8 bases lay between the germline ends. The chain's CDR3 is CATSRDRVKQFF. Written as DNA, the CDR3 is TGTGCCACCAGCAGAGACAGGGTCAAGCAGTTCTTC.

V and J are TRBV25-1 and TRBJ1-2, with D perhaps TRBD1 (6 bases). The germline V gene has CDR1 MGHDK and CDR2 SYGVNS. This CDR3 comprises 15 residues. V was trimmed by 5 bases and J by 4 bases, leaving 17 bases between them. The CDR3 coding sequence is TGTGCCAGCAGTCAAGGGGGAGGGGGAGGCTATGGCTACACCTTC. It specifies CASSQGGGGGYGYTF.

The J gene is TRBJ2-7, the V gene TRBV10-3, with D possibly matching TRBD2 (5 bases). This CDR3 comprises 13 residues. V lost 3 bases and J 3 bases, leaving 9 bases between the germline ends. The germline V gene encodes CDR1 ENHRY and CDR2 SYGVKD. CDR3 bases: TGTGCCATCAGTGATGTGGGGAGCTACGAGCAGTACTTC. This gives the protein CAISDVGSYEQYF.

This clone was counted once. The same CDR3 also results from other DNA sequences found in this sample. J is TRBJ1-1 and V is TRBV5-1; a weak D match, TRBD1 (5 bases). Trimming cost V 2 bases and J 0 bases, with 8 bases left between them. CDR3 length: 14 amino acids. CDR1 is SGHRS, CDR2 YFSETQ, per germline. Written as DNA, the CDR3 is TGCGCCAGCAGCTTTGGGGCTATGAACACTGAAGCTTTCTTT. This codes for CASSFGAMNTEAFF.

The rearrangement joins TRBV7-2 to TRBJ2-7; 8 bases agree with TRBD2. J was trimmed by 3 bases and V by 7 bases; bases with no gene match: 17. Germline V gene lookup returns CDR1 SGHTA and CDR2 FQGNSA. The CDR3 contains 17 residues. The CDR3 spells CASTESITSGGLYEQYF. The CDR3 DNA reads TGTGCCAGCACCGAGTCCATAACTAGCGGAGGGCTCTACGAGCAGTACTTC.

V is TRBV6-6 and J is TRBJ1-5; possible D gene TRBD1, 6 bases. Germline loops: CDR1 MNHNY, CDR2 SVGAGI (reference sequence). The CDR3 is made up of 15 amino acids. Deletions cut 10 bases from V and 0 bases from J, with 16 bases between. The CDR3 protein is CATMRGATSNQPQHF. The CDR3 DNA reads TGTGCCACCATGCGGGGGGCCACTAGCAATCAGCCCCAGCATTTT.

On this clone itself: Other nucleotide sequences from this sample produce the same CDR3. V and J are TRBV28 and TRBJ1-5; possible D gene TRBD1, 5 bases. Germline assignment: CDR1 MDHEN and CDR2 SYDVKM. This CDR3 is built from 14 residues. Trimming stripped 3 bases from V and 3 bases from J, with 9 bases between. CDR3 amino acids: CASSLTDINQPQHF. Here the CDR3 DNA reads TGTGCCAGCAGTTTGACAGATATCAATCAGCCCCAGCATTTT.

This clone was counted a single time. The chain is built from TRBV5-1 and TRBJ2-1; 11 nucleotides line up with TRBD1. The V and J ends lost 6 bases and 10 bases, in that order; junction bases with no gene match: 9. Germline values: CDR1 SGHRS, CDR2 YFSETQ. The CDR3 spans 14 residues. CDR3 protein: CASTPGQGEKEQFF. As DNA, the CDR3 is TGCGCCAGCACCCCGGGACAGGGGGAAAAGGAGCAGTTCTTC.

This clone was observed once. CDR3 loop: CASSFRTSGYPTSEQFF. The CDR3 coding sequence is TGTGCCAGCAGCTTCCGGACTAGCGGGTATCCTACAAGTGAGCAGTTCTTC. This rearrangement joins TRBV9 to TRBJ2-1; 11 bases match TRBD2. The V gene end was trimmed by 4 bases and the J gene end by 9 bases; junction bases not matched to a gene: 15. Looked up from germline, CDR1 is SGDLS and CDR2 is YYNGEE. The CDR3 is 17 amino acids. The full variable domain, with the rest looked up from reference TRBV9 and TRBJ2-1, is DSGVTQTPKHLITATGQRVTLRCSPRSGDLSVYWYQQSLDQGLQFLIQYYNGEERAKGNILERFSAQQFPDLHSELNLSSLELGDSALYFCASSFRTSGYPTSEQFFGPGTRLTVL.

The chain has TRBV19 and TRBJ2-1, with 8 bases identical to TRBD2. V trimming: 1 base; J trimming: 10 bases; junction bases outside the gene matches: 9. Germline assignment: CDR1 LNHDA and CDR2 SQIVND (reference sequence). The CDR3 extends over 15 amino acids. The CDR3, as DNA: TGTGCCAGTAGTATAGTGGGACTAGGGGCGCGGGAGCAGTTCTTC. Its protein is CASSIVGLGAREQFF.

A single count supports this clone. The chain joins TRBV18 to TRBJ2-7, with D perhaps matching TRBD1 or TRBD2 (6 bases each). The germline V gene has CDR1 KGHSH and CDR2 LQKENI. The CDR3 loop spans 15 amino acids. The germline V and J ends were trimmed by 1 base and 6 bases, with 16 bases remaining between them. The CDR3 DNA reads TGTGCCAGCTCACCACAAACAGGGAGGATACTCGAGCAGTACTTC. Translated: CASSPQTGRILEQYF.